The entry below describes one TCR beta chain. Its specificity is unknown. The CDR3 is 12 residues long. The germline V gene encodes CDR1 MDHEN and CDR2 SYDVKM. TCRdb reprocessed the 5' RACE reads, with one entry per CDR3 protein and no DNA. The sample features a few hundred thousand distinct CDR3 sequences, with 5.6% in its top ten. This sample stems from a study of monozygotic twins with inflammatory bowel disease. Findings and limits, study-wide: IBD patients share fewer clonotypes with other people than healthy twins do, especially with disease activity.

The TCR sequence derives from a human donor with ulcerative colitis or Crohn's disease, or a healthy co-twin of an affected twin (not recorded which). Specimen: blood. This chain joins TRBV28 and TRBJ2-2; TCRdb outputs TRBD2, but without DNA this stays unchecked. This chain's CDR3 is CAYEGNIGELFF.